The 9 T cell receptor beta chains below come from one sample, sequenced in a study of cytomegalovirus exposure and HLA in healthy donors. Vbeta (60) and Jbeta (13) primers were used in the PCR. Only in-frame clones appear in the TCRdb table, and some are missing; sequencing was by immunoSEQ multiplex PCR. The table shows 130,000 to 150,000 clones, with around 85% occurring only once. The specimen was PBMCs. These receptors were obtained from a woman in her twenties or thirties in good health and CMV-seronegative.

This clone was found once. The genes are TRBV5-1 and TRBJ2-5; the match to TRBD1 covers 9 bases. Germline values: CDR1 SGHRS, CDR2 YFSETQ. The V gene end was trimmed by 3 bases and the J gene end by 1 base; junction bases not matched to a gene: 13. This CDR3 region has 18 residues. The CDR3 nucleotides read TGCGCCAGCAGCTCCGGGACAGGGACCCACATATTCCAAGAGACCCAGTACTTC. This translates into CASSSGTGTHIFQETQYF.

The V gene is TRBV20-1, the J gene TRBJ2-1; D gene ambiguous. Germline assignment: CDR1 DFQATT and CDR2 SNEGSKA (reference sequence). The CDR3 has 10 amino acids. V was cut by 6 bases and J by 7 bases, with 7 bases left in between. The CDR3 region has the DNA TGCAGTGCAGTTGAGAATGAGCAGTTCTTC. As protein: CSAVENEQFF.

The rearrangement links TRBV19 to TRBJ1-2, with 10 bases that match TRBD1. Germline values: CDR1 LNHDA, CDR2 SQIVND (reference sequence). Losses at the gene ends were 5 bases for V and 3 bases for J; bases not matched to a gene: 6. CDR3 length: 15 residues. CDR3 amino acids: CASSARQGAYYGYTF. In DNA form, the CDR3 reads TGTGCCAGTAGTGCCAGACAGGGGGCATACTATGGCTACACCTTC.

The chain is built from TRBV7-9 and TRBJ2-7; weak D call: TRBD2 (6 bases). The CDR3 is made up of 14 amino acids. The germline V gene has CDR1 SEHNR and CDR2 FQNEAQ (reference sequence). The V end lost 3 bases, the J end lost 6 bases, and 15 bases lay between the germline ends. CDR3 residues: CASSFRGTSPEQYF. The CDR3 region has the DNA TGTGCCAGCAGCTTCCGAGGTACTAGCCCCGAGCAGTACTTC.

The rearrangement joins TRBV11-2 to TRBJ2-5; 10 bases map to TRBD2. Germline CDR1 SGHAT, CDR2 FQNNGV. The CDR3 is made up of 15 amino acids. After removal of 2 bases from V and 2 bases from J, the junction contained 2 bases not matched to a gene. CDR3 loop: CASSLISGGQETQYF. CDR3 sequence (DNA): TGTGCCAGCAGCTTAATTAGCGGGGGGCAAGAGACCCAGTACTTC.

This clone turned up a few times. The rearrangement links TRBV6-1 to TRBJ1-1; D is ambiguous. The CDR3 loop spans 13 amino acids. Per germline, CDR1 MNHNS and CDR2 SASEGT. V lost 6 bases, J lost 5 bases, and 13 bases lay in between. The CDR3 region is CASRKEEPTEAFF. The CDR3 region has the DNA TGTGCCAGCAGAAAAGAGGAACCGACTGAAGCTTTCTTT.

The CDR3 DNA reads TGTGCCATCAGTAAGACAGGGAGCGACTATGGCTACACCTTC. The encoded protein is CAISKTGSDYGYTF. The V gene is TRBV10-3, the J gene TRBJ1-2; 7 bases match TRBD1. The V gene end was trimmed by 5 bases and the J gene end by 3 bases; junction bases not matched to a gene: 6. The CDR3 loop spans 14 amino acids. Germline V gives CDR1 ENHRY, CDR2 SYGVKD.

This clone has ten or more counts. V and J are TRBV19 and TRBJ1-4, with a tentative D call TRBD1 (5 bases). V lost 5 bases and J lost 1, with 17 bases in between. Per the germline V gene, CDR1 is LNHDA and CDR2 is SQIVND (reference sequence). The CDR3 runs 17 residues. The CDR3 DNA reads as TGTGCCAGTAGTCAGGTCGGGGACTCCGTAACTAATGAAAAACTGTTTTTT. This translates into CASSQVGDSVTNEKLFF.

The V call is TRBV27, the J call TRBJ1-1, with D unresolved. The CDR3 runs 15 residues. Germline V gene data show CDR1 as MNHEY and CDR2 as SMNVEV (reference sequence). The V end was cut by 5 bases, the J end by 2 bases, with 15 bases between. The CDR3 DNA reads TGTGCCAGCAGTCCAAAACAGAATTTTAACACTGAAGCTTTCTTT. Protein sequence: CASSPKQNFNTEAFF.